The 8 T cell receptor beta chains in this list originate from one sample, sequenced in a study of T cell repertoires in cytomegalovirus infection. TCRdb analysed the reads with MiXCR anew, one entry per CDR3 protein. Here the sample spans about half a million distinct CDR3 sequences, about 44% being singletons. These receptors are not linked to any known antigen. The starting material was cultured PBMCs, obtained from culture after CMV antigen stimulation. These TCRs come from a human donor in good health (CMV status not recorded). Some clones in this sample may be carry-over from other donors' samples.

The chain combines TRBV19 with TRBJ2-7; 10 bases fit TRBD2. Germline CDR1 reads LNHDA; CDR2 reads SQIVND (reference sequence). Losses at the gene ends were 8 bases for V and 3 bases for J; bases not matched to a gene: 10. This CDR3 region has 15 residues. Written as DNA, the CDR3 is TGTGCCAGTTCCCCAGCGGGACTAGCGATCTACGAGCAGTACTTC. Translation gives CASSPAGLAIYEQYF.

The chain couples TRBV4-1 to TRBJ2-5, with D unclear. This CDR3 contains 14 residues. Trimming removed 0 bases at V and 5 bases at J, with 10 bases between. Looked up from germline, CDR1 is MGHRA and CDR2 is YSYEKL. CDR3 protein: CASSQDLRPETQYF. The DNA for the CDR3 is TGCGCCAGCAGCCAAGATTTGAGGCCGGAGACCCAGTACTTC.

This chain links TRBV7-4 with TRBJ2-3; D gene uncertain. With 5 bases removed from V and 5 bases from J, the gap between germline ends came to 11 bases. Per germline, CDR1 SGHVT and CDR2 SQSDAQ. The CDR3 spans 13 residues. CDR3 sequence: CASSPWNQDTQYF. The CDR3 region has the DNA TGTGCCAGCAGCCCCTGGAATCAAGATACGCAGTATTTT. Supplemented by reference TRBV7-4 and TRBJ2-3, the full variable domain reads GAGVSQSPRYKVAKRGRDVALRCDSISGHVTLYWYRQTLGQGSEVLTYSQSDAQRDKSGRPSGRFSAERPERSVSTLKIQRTEQGDSAVYLCASSPWNQDTQYFGPGTRLTVL.

This clonotype was detected once. The chain couples TRBV11-2 to TRBJ2-2; weak D call: TRBD1 (6 bases). Germline V lookup: CDR1 SGHAT, CDR2 FQNNGV. The CDR3 spans 14 residues. The ends were cut back, 10 bases at V and 6 bases at J, with 18 bases in the middle. In DNA form, the CDR3 reads TGTGCCACCACACCCCCGACAGGTGCCGGGGAGCTGTTTTTT. It is translated as CATTPPTGAGELFF.

The chain is built from TRBV6-2 or TRBV6-3 and TRBJ2-7; D is unclear. CDR1 MNHEY and CDR2 SVGEGT come from the germline V gene. V was shortened by 0 bases and J by 2 bases, with 8 bases between the two germline ends. This CDR3 spans 14 amino acids. CDR3: CASSYSIAAYEQYF. The CDR3 DNA sequence: TGTGCCAGCAGTTACTCGATAGCCGCCTACGAGCAGTACTTC.

The table lists this clonotype with a count of one. The J gene is TRBJ2-1, the V gene TRBV20-1; D possibly corresponds to TRBD2 (6 bases). V was trimmed by 0 bases and J by 7 bases, leaving 13 bases between them. The CDR3 extends over 14 amino acids. CDR1 DFQATT and CDR2 SNEGSKA come from the germline V gene (reference sequence). CDR3 bases: TGCAGTGCTAGAGATACGGGAGTCTGGAATGAGCAGTTCTTC. Protein sequence: CSARDTGVWNEQFF.

The chain couples TRBV12-3 or TRBV12-4 to TRBJ2-1, with 10 bases aligning to TRBD1. CDR3 length: 16 amino acids. J lost 10 bases, V lost 3 bases, and 12 bases had no gene match. The CDR3 is CASSFSGDRGPWEQFF. DNA for the CDR3: TGTGCCAGCAGTTTTTCTGGGGACAGGGGCCCCTGGGAGCAGTTCTTC.

This sequence joins TRBV2 and TRBJ1-5, with a tentative D call TRBD1 (5 bases). The ends were cut back, 6 bases at V and 6 bases at J, with 18 bases in the middle. This CDR3 contains 15 residues. Germline lookup yields CDR1 SNHLY and CDR2 FYNNEI. The CDR3 nucleotides read TGTGCCAGCAGCGCCACAGAACCGGGGGGTCAGCCCCAGCATTTT. Amino acids: CASSATEPGGQPQHF.